The entry below describes one TCR beta chain. Antigen unknown. Measured with immunoSEQ multiplex PCR; TCRdb has only the in-frame clones, and not every one. Among about 54,000 clones listed, 89% were seen once. This CDR3 has 12 amino acids. Germline values: CDR1 SQVTM, CDR2 ANQGSEA. Trimming removed 2 bases from V and 1 base from J, with 5 bases in between. These data are taken from a study of identifying expanded T cells in peripheral blood. Regarding the study as a whole: Variance in clone template counts between approximately 2-week samples significantly increased with total template count across all healthy donors. Over approximately two and four weeks, about 15 and 18 clones changed, versus approximately 1.1 between replicates.

Collection occurred without any documented infections or immune events in donors. The sample taken for sequencing was blood. The chain combines TRBV29-1 with TRBJ2-5; tentatively, D is TRBD1 (5 bases). The clonotype originates from a person between 18 and 75 years old in good health. CDR3 sequence (DNA): TGCAGCGTTGAACAGGGCCAAGAGACCCAGTACTTC. It is translated as CSVEQGQETQYF.